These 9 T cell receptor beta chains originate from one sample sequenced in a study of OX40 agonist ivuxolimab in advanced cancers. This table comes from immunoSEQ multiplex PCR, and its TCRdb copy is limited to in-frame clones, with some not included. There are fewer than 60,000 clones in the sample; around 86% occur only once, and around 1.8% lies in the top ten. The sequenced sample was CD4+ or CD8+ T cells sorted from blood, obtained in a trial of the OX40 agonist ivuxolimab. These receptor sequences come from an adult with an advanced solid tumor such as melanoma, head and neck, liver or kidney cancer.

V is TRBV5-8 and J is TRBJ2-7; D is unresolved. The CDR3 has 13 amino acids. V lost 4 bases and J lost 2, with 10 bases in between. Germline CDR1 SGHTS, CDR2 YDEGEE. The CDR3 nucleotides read TGTGCCAGCAGCACGACGACACCCTACGAGCAGTACTTC. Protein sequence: CASSTTTPYEQYF. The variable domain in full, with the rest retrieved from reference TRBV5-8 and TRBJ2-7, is EAGVTQSPTHLIKTRGQQATLRCSPISGHTSVYWYQQALGLGLQFLLWYDEGEERNRGNFPPRFSGRQFPNYSSELNVNALELEDSALYLCASSTTTPYEQYFGPGTRLTVT.

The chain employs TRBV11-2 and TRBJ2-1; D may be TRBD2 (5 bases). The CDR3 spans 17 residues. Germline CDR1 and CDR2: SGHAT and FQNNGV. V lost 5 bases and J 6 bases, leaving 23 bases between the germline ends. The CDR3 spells CASSLGEGIRSINEQFF. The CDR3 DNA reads TGTGCCAGCAGCCTTGGTGAGGGCATTCGTTCCATCAATGAGCAGTTCTTC. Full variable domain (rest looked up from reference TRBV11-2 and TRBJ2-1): EAGVAQSPRYKIIEKRQSVAFWCNPISGHATLYWYQQILGQGPKLLIQFQNNGVVDDSQLPKDRFSAERLKGVDSTLKIQPAKLEDSAVYLCASSLGEGIRSINEQFFGPGTRLTVL.

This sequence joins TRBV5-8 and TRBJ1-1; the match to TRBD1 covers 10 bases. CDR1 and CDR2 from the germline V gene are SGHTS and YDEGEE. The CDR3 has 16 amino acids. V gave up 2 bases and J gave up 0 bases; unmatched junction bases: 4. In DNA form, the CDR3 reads TGTGCCAGCAGCTTCGACAGGGGGCCGTTGAACACTGAAGCTTTCTTT. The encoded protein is CASSFDRGPLNTEAFF. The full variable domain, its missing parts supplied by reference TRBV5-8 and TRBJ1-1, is EAGVTQSPTHLIKTRGQQATLRCSPISGHTSVYWYQQALGLGLQFLLWYDEGEERNRGNFPPRFSGRQFPNYSSELNVNALELEDSALYLCASSFDRGPLNTEAFFGQGTRLTVV.

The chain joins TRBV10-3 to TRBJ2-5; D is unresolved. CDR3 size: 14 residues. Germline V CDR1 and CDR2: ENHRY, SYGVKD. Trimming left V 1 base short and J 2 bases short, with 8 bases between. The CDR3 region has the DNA TGTGCCATCAGTGAGTGGTCACAGCAAGAGACCCAGTACTTC. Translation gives CAISEWSQQETQYF.

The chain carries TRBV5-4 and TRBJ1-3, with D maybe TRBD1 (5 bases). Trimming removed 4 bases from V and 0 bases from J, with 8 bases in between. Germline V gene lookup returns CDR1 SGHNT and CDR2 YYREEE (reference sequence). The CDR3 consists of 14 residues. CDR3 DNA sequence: TGTGCCAGCAGCCGGGACGGCTCTGGAAACACCATATATTTT. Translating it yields CASSRDGSGNTIYF. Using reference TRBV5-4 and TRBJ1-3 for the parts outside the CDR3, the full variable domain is ETGVTQSPTHLIKTRGQQVTLRCSSQSGHNTVSWYQQALGQGPQFIFQYYREEENGRGNFPPRFSGLQFPNYSSELNVNALELDDSALYLCASSRDGSGNTIYFGEGSWLTVV.

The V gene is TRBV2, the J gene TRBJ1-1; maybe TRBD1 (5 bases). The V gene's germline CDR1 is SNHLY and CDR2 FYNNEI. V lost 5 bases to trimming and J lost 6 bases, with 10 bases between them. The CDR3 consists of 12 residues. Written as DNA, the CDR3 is TGTGCCAGCAGTCTTCAGGGATCTGAAGCTTTCTTT. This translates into CASSLQGSEAFF.

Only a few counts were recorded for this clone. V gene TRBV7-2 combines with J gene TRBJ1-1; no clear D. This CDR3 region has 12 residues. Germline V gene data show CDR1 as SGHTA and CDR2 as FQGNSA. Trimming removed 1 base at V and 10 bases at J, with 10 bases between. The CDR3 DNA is TGTGCCAGCAGCTTAGGCGGGGTTGTAGCTTTCTTT. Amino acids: CASSLGGVVAFF.

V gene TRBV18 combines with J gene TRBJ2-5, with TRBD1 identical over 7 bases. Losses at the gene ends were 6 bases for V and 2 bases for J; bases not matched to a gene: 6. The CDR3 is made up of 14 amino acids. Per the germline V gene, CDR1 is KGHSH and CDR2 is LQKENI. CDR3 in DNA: TGTGCCAGCTCCCGTGACAGGGTTCAAGAGACCCAGTACTTC. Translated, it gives CASSRDRVQETQYF.

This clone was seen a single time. This chain's CDR3 is CASSQGRGYTF. In nucleotides, the CDR3 is TGCGCCAGCAGCCAAGGGAGGGGCTACACCTTC. The V call is TRBV4-3, the J call TRBJ1-2; D is uncertain. Germline CDR1 reads LGHNA; CDR2 reads YSLEER. Trimming shortened V by 1 base and J by 8 bases, and 5 bases separated the two germline ends. CDR3 length equals 11 residues.